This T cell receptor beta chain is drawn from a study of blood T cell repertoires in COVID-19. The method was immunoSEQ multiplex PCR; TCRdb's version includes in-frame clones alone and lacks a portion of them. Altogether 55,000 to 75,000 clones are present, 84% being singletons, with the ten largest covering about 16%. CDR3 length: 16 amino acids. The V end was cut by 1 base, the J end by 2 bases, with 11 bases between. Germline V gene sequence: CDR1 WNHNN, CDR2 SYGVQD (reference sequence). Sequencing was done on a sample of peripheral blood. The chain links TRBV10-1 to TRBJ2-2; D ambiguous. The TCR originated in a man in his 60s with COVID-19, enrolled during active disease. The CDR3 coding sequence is TGCGCCAGCAGTGAGTTTGGGCAGTATAACACCGGGGAGCTGTTTTTT. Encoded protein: CASSEFGQYNTGELFF.